This TCR beta chain came from a study of blood T cell repertoires in COVID-19. Study details: Acute and convalescent COVID-19 specimens originated in the United States, Italy and Spain.

In germline, CDR1 is SGHDN, CDR2 FVKESK. The CDR3 runs to 15 residues. J lost 4 bases, V lost 3 bases, and 4 bases had no gene match. Here immunoSEQ multiplex PCR was the method, and the copy in TCRdb shows in-frame clones only, minus some. This sample has some 400,000 clones, with around 91% found just once. The sequencing input was PBMCs or T cells enriched from blood (not recorded which). This receptor was obtained from a man in his thirties or forties who had recovered from COVID-19. The chain employs TRBV14 and TRBJ2-2, with TRBD1 matching over 8 bases. The CDR3 DNA reads as TGTGCCAGCAGCCATGGGACAGGAATCACCGGGGAGCTGTTTTTT. It yields the protein CASSHGTGITGELFF.